This T cell receptor beta chain originates from a study of healthy donors' naive CD4 and CD8 T cells. Comments on this clonotype: As yet, its antigen is unknown.

The study's findings and limits: Negatively charged CDR3s marked CD8+ lineage; positively charged CDR3s marked CD4+ lineage.

From germline, CDR1 is SQVTM and CDR2 ANQGSEA. The CDR3 has 16 amino acids. Trimming removed 1 base from V and 8 bases from J; junction bases left unmatched: 14. A linear amplification protocol produced the TCR libraries from 450 to 500 ng of total RNA. In the original workflow: From a handful of healthy donors, 78,498 rearranged TCR alpha transcripts were sequenced. TCRdb processed the reads anew with MiXCR; each CDR3 protein has one entry. Here the V and J calls rest on TCRdb's processing, not on the authors' analysis. Of 150,000 to 200,000 distinct CDR3 sequences in the sample, about 74% were seen once.

V is TRBV29-1 and J is TRBJ2-1, with 7 bases identical to TRBD2. The TCR originated in a pool of human donors in good health; the sample pools cells from several healthy donors. The sample consisted of naive CD4+ and CD8+ T cells sorted from blood, pooled from several donors. The CDR3 DNA reads as TGCAGCGTTGAAGGCAGCGTCGGACTAGGTATCGATGAGCAGTTCTTC. As protein: CSVEGSVGLGIDEQFF.